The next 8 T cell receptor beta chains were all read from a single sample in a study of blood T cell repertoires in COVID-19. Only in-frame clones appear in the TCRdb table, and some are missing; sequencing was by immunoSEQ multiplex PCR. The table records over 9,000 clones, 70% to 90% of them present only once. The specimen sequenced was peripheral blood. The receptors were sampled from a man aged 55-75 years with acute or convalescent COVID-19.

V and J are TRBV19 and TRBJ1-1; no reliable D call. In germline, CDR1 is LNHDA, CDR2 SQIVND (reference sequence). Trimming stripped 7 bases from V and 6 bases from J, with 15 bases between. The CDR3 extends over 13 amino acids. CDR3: CASTTVQAAEAFF. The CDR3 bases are TGTGCCAGTACCACGGTCCAGGCCGCTGAAGCTTTCTTT.

The CDR3 protein is CASSWGTSGSYNEQFF. The CDR3 DNA reads as TGTGCCAGCAGCTGGGGGACTAGCGGCTCCTACAATGAGCAGTTCTTC. The chain is built from TRBV5-4 and TRBJ2-1; 11 bases align to TRBD2. The V gene end was trimmed by 3 bases and the J gene end by 0 bases; junction bases not matched to a gene: 2. CDR3 size: 16 residues. In germline, CDR1 is SGHNT, CDR2 YYREEE (reference sequence).

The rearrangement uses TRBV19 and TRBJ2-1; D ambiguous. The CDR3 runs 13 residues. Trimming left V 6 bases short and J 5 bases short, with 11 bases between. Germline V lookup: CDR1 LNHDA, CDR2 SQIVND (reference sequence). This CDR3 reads CASRPPADNEQFF. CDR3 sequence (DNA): TGTGCCAGTAGACCACCGGCGGACAATGAGCAGTTCTTC. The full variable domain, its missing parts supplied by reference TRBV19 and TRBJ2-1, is DGGITQSPKYLFRKEGQNVTLSCEQNLNHDAMYWYRQDPGQGLRLIYYSQIVNDFQKGDIAEGYSVSREKKESFPLTVTSAQKNPTAFYLCASRPPADNEQFFGPGTRLTVL.

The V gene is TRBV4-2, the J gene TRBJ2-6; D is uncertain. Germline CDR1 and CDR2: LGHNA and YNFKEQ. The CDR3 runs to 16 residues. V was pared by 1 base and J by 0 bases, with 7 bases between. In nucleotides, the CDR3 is TGTGCCAGCAGCCAAGTTGACACCTCTGGGGCCAACGTCCTGACTTTC. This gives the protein CASSQVDTSGANVLTF.

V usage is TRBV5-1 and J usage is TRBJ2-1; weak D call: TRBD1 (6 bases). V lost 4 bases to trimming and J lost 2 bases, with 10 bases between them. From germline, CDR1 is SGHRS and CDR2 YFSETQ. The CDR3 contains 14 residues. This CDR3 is CASSTGQPYNEQFF. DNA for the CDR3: TGCGCCAGCAGCACAGGACAGCCCTACAATGAGCAGTTCTTC.

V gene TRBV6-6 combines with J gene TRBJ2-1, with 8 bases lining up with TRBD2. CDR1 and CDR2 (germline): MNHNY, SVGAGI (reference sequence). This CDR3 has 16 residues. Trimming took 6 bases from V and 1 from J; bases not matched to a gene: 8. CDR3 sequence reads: CASSRLAKKSYNEQFF. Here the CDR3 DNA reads TGTGCCAGCAGCCGACTAGCGAAGAAATCCTACAATGAGCAGTTCTTC.

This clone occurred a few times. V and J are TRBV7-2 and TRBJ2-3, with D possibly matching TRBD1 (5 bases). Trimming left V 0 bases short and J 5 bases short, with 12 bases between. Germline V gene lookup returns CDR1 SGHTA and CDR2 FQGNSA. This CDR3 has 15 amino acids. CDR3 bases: TGTGCCAGCAGCTTAGCAGGGGTCCAGAAAGATACGCAGTATTTT. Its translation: CASSLAGVQKDTQYF.

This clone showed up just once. CDR3 sequence reads: CASSLVALGQGVSWQETQYF. The CDR3, as DNA: TGCGCCAGCAGCTTGGTTGCGTTGGGACAGGGGGTGAGTTGGCAAGAGACCCAGTACTTC. The chain combines TRBV5-1 with TRBJ2-5, with 11 positions matching TRBD1. This CDR3 has 20 amino acids. Germline V lookup: CDR1 SGHRS, CDR2 YFSETQ. Trimming cost V 0 bases and J 2 bases; bases outside gene matches: 15.